The entry below gives a single T cell receptor beta chain sequence along with its context. The data derive from a study of OX40 agonist ivuxolimab in advanced cancers. In the study overall: Patients were dosed with the agonistic anti-OX40 (CD134) antibody ivuxolimab. In three patients, partial responses were observed, one with hepatocellular carcinoma and two with cutaneous melanoma.

Method: immunoSEQ multiplex PCR; TCRdb's copy keeps in-frame clones and lacks some. The data contain 90,000 to 130,000 clones, roughly nine tenths of them singletons. Germline lookup yields CDR1 MNHEY and CDR2 SVGAGI. The CDR3 covers 14 residues. Losses at the gene ends were 6 bases for V and 0 bases for J; bases not matched to a gene: 2. Sample: CD4+ or CD8+ T cells sorted from blood, taken in a trial of the OX40 agonist ivuxolimab. The V gene is TRBV6-5, the J gene TRBJ2-4; TRBD1 matches 7 bases. The sequence came from an adult with an advanced solid tumor such as melanoma, head and neck, liver or kidney cancer. CDR3 residues: CASRSGGAKNIQYF. In DNA form, the CDR3 reads TGTGCCAGCAGATCAGGGGGAGCCAAAAACATTCAGTACTTC.